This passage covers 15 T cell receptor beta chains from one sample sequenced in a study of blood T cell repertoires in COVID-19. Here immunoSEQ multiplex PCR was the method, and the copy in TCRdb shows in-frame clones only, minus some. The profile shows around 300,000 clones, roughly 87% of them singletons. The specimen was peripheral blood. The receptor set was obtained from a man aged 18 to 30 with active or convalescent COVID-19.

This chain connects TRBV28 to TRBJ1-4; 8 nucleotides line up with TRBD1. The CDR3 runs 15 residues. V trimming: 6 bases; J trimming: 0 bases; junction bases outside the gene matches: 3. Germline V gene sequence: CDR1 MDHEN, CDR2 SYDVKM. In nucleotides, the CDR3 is TGTGCCAGCAGGGGACAGGACGCAACTAATGAAAAACTGTTTTTT. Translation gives CASRGQDATNEKLFF.

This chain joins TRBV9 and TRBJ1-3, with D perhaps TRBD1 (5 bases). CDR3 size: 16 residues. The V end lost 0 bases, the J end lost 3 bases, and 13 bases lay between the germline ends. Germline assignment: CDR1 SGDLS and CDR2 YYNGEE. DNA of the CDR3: TGTGCCAGCAGCGTAGGTCAGGGAAATCTTGGAAACACCATATATTTT. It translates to CASSVGQGNLGNTIYF. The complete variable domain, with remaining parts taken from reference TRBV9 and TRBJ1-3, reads DSGVTQTPKHLITATGQRVTLRCSPRSGDLSVYWYQQSLDQGLQFLIQYYNGEERAKGNILERFSAQQFPDLHSELNLSSLELGDSALYFCASSVGQGNLGNTIYFGEGSWLTVV.

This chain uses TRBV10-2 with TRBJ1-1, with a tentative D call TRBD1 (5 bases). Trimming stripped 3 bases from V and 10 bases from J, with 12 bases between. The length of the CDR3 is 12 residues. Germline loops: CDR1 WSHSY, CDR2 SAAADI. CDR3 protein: CASSDQGFGAFF. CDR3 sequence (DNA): TGCGCCAGCAGTGACCAGGGATTTGGAGCTTTCTTT.

In nucleotides, the CDR3 is TGCGCCAGCAGTGAGTCGGGGCAGCGTGAGCAGTTCTTC. Translation: CASSESGQREQFF. The genes are TRBV10-1 and TRBJ2-1, with a weak D call TRBD1 (5 bases). Germline CDR1 and CDR2: WNHNN and SYGVQD (reference sequence). Between the trimmed V and J ends, which lost 0 bases and 9 bases, there was a span of 9 bases. The CDR3 consists of 13 residues.

In DNA, the CDR3 is TGTGCCAGCAGTCCTACCCGGGGCATTCAGTACTTC. Amino acids: CASSPTRGIQYF. V usage is TRBV12-3 or TRBV12-4 and J usage is TRBJ2-4; the D gene is possibly TRBD2 (5 bases). Trimming left V 5 bases short and J 9 bases short, with 11 bases between. The CDR3 spans 12 residues.

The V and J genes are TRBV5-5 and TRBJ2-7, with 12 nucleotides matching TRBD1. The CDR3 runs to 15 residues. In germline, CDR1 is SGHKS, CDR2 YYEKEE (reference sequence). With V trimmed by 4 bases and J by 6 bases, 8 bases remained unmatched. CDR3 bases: TGTGCCAGCAGCCCGGGACAGGGGGCTCCCAGCGAGCAGTACTTC. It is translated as CASSPGQGAPSEQYF.

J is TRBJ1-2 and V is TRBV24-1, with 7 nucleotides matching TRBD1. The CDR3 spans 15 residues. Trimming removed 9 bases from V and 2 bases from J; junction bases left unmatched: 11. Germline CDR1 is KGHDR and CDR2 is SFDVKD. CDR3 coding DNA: TGTGCCACCTATAGACCGGACAGGACCAACTATGGCTACACCTTC. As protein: CATYRPDRTNYGYTF.

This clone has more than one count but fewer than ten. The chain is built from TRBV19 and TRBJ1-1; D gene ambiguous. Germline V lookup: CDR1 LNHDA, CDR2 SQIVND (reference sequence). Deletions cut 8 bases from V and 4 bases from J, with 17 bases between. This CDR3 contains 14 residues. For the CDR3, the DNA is TGTGCCAGTCCTTCTCCGGGTAGGATCACTGAAGCTTTCTTT. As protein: CASPSPGRITEAFF. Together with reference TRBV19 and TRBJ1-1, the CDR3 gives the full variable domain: DGGITQSPKYLFRKEGQNVTLSCEQNLNHDAMYWYRQDPGQGLRLIYYSQIVNDFQKGDIAEGYSVSREKKESFPLTVTSAQKNPTAFYLCASPSPGRITEAFFGQGTRLTVV.

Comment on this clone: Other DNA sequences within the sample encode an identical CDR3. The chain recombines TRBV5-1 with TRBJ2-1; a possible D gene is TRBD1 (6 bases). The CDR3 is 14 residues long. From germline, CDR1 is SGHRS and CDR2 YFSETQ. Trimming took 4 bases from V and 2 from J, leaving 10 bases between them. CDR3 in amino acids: CASSLGQPYNEQFF. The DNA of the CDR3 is TGCGCCAGCAGCCTTGGACAGCCCTACAATGAGCAGTTCTTC. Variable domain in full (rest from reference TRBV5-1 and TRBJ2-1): KAGVTQTPRYLIKTRGQQVTLSCSPISGHRSVSWYQQTPGQGLQFLFEYFSETQRNKGNFPGRFSGRQFSNSRSEMNVSTLELGDSALYLCASSLGQPYNEQFFGPGTRLTVL.

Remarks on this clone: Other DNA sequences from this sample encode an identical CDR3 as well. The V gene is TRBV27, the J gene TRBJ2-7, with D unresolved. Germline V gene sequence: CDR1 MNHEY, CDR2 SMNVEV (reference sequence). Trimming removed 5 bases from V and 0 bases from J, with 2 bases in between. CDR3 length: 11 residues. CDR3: CASSRSYEQYF. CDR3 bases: TGTGCCAGCAGTCGCTCCTACGAGCAGTACTTC.

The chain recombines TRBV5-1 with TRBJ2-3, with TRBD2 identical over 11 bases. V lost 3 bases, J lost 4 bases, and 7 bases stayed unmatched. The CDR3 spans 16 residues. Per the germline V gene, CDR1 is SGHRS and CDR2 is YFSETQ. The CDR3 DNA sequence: TGCGCCAGCAGCTGGGCTGCGACTAGCGGGGCAGATACGCAGTATTTT. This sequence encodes CASSWAATSGADTQYF.

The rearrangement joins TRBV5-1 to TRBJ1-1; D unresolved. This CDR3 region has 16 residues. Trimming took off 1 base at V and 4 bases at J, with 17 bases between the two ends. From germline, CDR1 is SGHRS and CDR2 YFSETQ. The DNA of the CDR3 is TGCGCCAGCAGCTTGCTGCAGGTGTGGGAGGGCACTGAAGCTTTCTTT. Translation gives CASSLLQVWEGTEAFF.

The CDR3 nucleotides read TGTGCCAGCAGCCGGAGCGGGAGGTACGACGAGCAGTACTTC. This gives the protein CASSRSGRYDEQYF. The rearrangement joins TRBV7-9 to TRBJ2-7; 9 bases are a match to TRBD2. The CDR3 is 14 amino acids. V lost 5 bases to trimming and J lost 5 bases; unmatched junction nucleotides: 7. In germline, CDR1 is SEHNR, CDR2 FQNEAQ (reference sequence).

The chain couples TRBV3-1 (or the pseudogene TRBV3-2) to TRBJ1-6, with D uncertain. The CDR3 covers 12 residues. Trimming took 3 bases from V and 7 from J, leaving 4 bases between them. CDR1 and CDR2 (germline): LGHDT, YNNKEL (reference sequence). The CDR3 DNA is TGTGCCAGCAGCCACAGAAATTCACCCCTCCACTTT. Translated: CASSHRNSPLHF.

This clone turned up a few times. The CDR3 region is CASTSGTGGVYEQYF. CDR3 bases: TGTGCCAGCACTTCAGGGACAGGGGGCGTCTACGAGCAGTACTTC. V is TRBV28 and J is TRBJ2-7; 12 nucleotides align to TRBD1. CDR1 MDHEN and CDR2 SYDVKM come from the germline V gene. This CDR3 region has 15 residues. The trim removed 7 bases at V and 3 bases at J, leaving 7 bases unmatched. The complete variable domain, with remaining parts taken from reference TRBV28 and TRBJ2-7, reads DVKVTQSSRYLVKRTGEKVFLECVQDMDHENMFWYRQDPGLGLRLIYFSYDVKMKEKGDIPEGYSVSREKKERFSLILESASTNQTSMYLCASTSGTGGVYEQYFGPGTRLTVT.